This is a list of T cell receptor beta chains from one sample in a study of blood T cell repertoires in COVID-19. Profiling relied on immunoSEQ multiplex PCR, and the TCRdb table lists in-frame clones only, not all of them. The sample lists roughly 52,000 clones; 70% to 85% were seen once. Sequencing used peripheral blood. The receptors shown here come from a man older than 75 with COVID-19, enrolled during active disease. Each CDR3 is given with its conserved first and last residue. A D gene is named only where the DNA matches it firmly. Size tells how often a clone was seen (once, few, many) or the class of an expanded clone, and some rows leave it out.

J gene | V gene | D gene | clone size | CDR3 DNA | CDR3 protein
TRBJ1-1 | TRBV12-3/TRBV12-4 | . | . | TGTGCCAGCAGACGGACAGAGTACACTGAAGCTTTCTTT | CASRRTEYTEAFF
TRBJ1-1 | TRBV3-1/TRBV3-2 | . | . | TGTGCCAGCAGCCGTCGGAGGAACACTGAAGCTTTCTTT | CASSRRRNTEAFF
TRBJ2-3 | TRBV19 | . | . | TGTGCCAGTAGTGGGGCCCTGCCAGATACGCAGTATTTT | CASSGALPDTQYF
TRBJ1-5 | TRBV6-5 | TRBD1 | . | TGTGCCAGCAGTTACTCCGGGACAGGGGCAAATCCCCAGCATTTT | CASSYSGTGANPQHF
TRBJ2-5 | TRBV7-6 | . | . | TGTGCCAGCAGCTTAGGACAGGACCAAGAGACCCAGTACTTC | CASSLGQDQETQYF
TRBJ1-6 | TRBV6-5 | . | . | TGTGCCAGCAGTTACTCGACTCCTTCACCCCTCCACTTT | CASSYSTPSPLHF
TRBJ1-2 | TRBV6-5 | . | . | TGTGCCAGCAGTTACTCTCCGTCAGGGCTGCCGGGCTACACCTTC | CASSYSPSGLPGYTF
TRBJ2-5 | TRBV6-4 | . | once | TGTGCCAGCAGTCCTACCGGGATCCAAGAGACCCAGTACTTC | CASSPTGIQETQYF
TRBJ1-1 | TRBV27 | . | . | TGTGCCAGCAGTTTATACAGAAACACTGAAGCTTTCTTT | CASSLYRNTEAFF
TRBJ1-5 | TRBV5-6 | . | . | TGTGCCAGCAGCCTGGGAACCGTAGTTCAGCCCCAGCATTTT | CASSLGTVVQPQHF
TRBJ2-2 | TRBV7-6 | TRBD2 | . | TGTGCCAGCAGCTTACTCGAGAGCGGGGGGGCTACCGGGGAGCTGTTTTTT | CASSLLESGGATGELFF
TRBJ2-7 | TRBV6-1 | TRBD1 | many | TGTGCCAGCAGTGAGGGACAGGGGCCCCACGAGCAGTACTTC | CASSEGQGPHEQYF
TRBJ1-5 | TRBV7-6 | TRBD1 | once | TGTGCCAGCAGTAAATCGACAGGGAATGGACAGCCCCAGCATTTT | CASSKSTGNGQPQHF
TRBJ1-1 | TRBV2 | TRBD1 | . | TGTGCCAGCAGTCCCTGGGACAGGGGGCGAGAAGCTTTCTTT | CASSPWDRGREAFF
TRBJ2-4 | TRBV6-2/TRBV6-3 | . | . | TGTGCCAGCAGTGTCCCACAGGGAAACATTCAGTACTTC | CASSVPQGNIQYF
TRBJ1-1 | TRBV28 | . | . | TGTGCCAGCACCCCACGTGCGGGCGGGACTGAAGCTTTCTTT | CASTPRAGGTEAFF
TRBJ1-1 | TRBV5-1 | TRBD1 | once | TGCGCCAGCAGCTTGGCCGGACAGGTTATTGAAGCTTTCTTT | CASSLAGQVIEAFF
TRBJ1-6 | TRBV9 | TRBD1 | . | TGTGCCACAGGACAGGACCCTTATTCACCCCTCCACTTT | CATGQDPYSPLHF
TRBJ1-2 | TRBV19 | . | . | TGTGCCAGTATCGAGGGCAACTATGGCTACACCTTC | CASIEGNYGYTF
TRBJ2-4 | TRBV19 | TRBD1 | . | TGTGCCAGCTTACAGGGGGGAGCCAAAAACATTCAGTACTTC | CASLQGGAKNIQYF
TRBJ2-5 | TRBV13 | . | . | TGTGCCAGCAGCTTAAATGGCTTGGCGGTGGAGACCCAGTACTTC | CASSLNGLAVETQYF
TRBJ2-1 | TRBV4-1 | TRBD2 | . | TGCGCCAGCAGCCGATCAACCGGGACTAGCGTGTTCAATGAGCAGTTCTTC | CASSRSTGTSVFNEQFF
TRBJ1-1 | TRBV6-2/TRBV6-3 | . | once | TGTGCCAGCAGTTACTCGCGGGGGGCTGGGACTGAAGCTTTCTTT | CASSYSRGAGTEAFF
TRBJ1-5 | TRBV18 | TRBD1 | few | TGTGCCAGCCGGGACAGGGGGAACAATCAGCCCCAGCATTTT | CASRDRGNNQPQHF
TRBJ1-5 | TRBV19 | TRBD1 | once | TGTGCCAGTAGTCTAAGACAGGGTCATCAGCCCCAGCATTTT | CASSLRQGHQPQHF
TRBJ1-5 | TRBV19 | . | . | TGTGCCAGTATAAGACGAGGAGTAAGCAATCAGCCCCAGCATTTT | CASIRRGVSNQPQHF
TRBJ1-1 | TRBV27 | . | few | TGTGCCAGCAGTTTAACACCGAACACTGAAGCTTTCTTT | CASSLTPNTEAFF
TRBJ2-1 | TRBV7-9 | TRBD2 | once | TGTGCCAGCAGCGCGTTAGCGGGGGGGGGAAATGAGCAGTTCTTC | CASSALAGGGNEQFF
TRBJ2-7 | TRBV2 | TRBD2 | . | TGTGCCAGTCGCGGGACTACCTACGAGCAGTACTTC | CASRGTTYEQYF
TRBJ2-3 | TRBV9 | TRBD2 | . | TGTGCCAGCAGCGTAGACAGCGGGGGGGCGGCAGATACGCAGTATTTT | CASSVDSGGAADTQYF
TRBJ1-6 | TRBV7-9 | . | . | TGTGCCAGCAGCTCGCCGGGAGAGAATTCACCCCTCCACTTT | CASSSPGENSPLHF
TRBJ1-6 | TRBV5-4 | TRBD1 | . | TGTGCCAGCAGCTTTGACAGGGGAGATTCACCCCTCCACTTT | CASSFDRGDSPLHF
TRBJ2-1 | TRBV18 | TRBD2 | . | TGTGCCAGCTCACCACCCTCTGGGGGGGACAATGAGCAGTTCTTC | CASSPPSGGDNEQFF
TRBJ1-4 | TRBV7-9 | . | . | TGTGCCAGCAGCTTAGCAGGGGTTAATGAAAAACTGTTTTTT | CASSLAGVNEKLFF
TRBJ1-3 | TRBV6-6 | . | . | TGTGCCAGCAGTTACTATCCCGCTGGAAACACCATATATTTT | CASSYYPAGNTIYF
TRBJ1-1 | TRBV3-1/TRBV3-2 | . | . | TGTGCCAGCAGCATATTGGACAGCCTGAACACTGAAGCTTTCTTT | CASSILDSLNTEAFF
TRBJ2-3 | TRBV10-2 | . | . | TGCGCCAGCAGTGAGTGGACCGGGGCGCAGTATTTT | CASSEWTGAQYF
TRBJ1-1 | TRBV29-1 | . | . | TGCAGCGTTACAGGGTGGGGTAGTCAGAACACTGAAGCTTTCTTT | CSVTGWGSQNTEAFF
TRBJ2-1 | TRBV5-1 | TRBD2 | . | TGCGCCAGCAGCCTGGTCATAGCGGGCGGGGATGAGCAGTTCTTC | CASSLVIAGGDEQFF
TRBJ2-3 | TRBV6-2/TRBV6-3 | . | . | TGTGCCAGCAGTTCCTTTGGCGCGGCGGCAGATACGCAGTATTTT | CASSSFGAAADTQYF
TRBJ1-5 | TRBV9 | TRBD1 | . | TGTGCCAGCAGCGTCCGGGGACAGTACAATCAGCCCCAGCATTTT | CASSVRGQYNQPQHF
TRBJ2-5 | TRBV2 | TRBD2 | few | TGTGCCAGCACTTTGGGACTAGCCGATGGGACCCAGTACTTC | CASTLGLADGTQYF
TRBJ2-1 | TRBV5-1 | TRBD2 | . | TGCGCCAGCAGCTTGGTGGCGGGAGCGGTCTACAATGAGCAGTTCTTC | CASSLVAGAVYNEQFF
TRBJ2-3 | TRBV6-5 | . | once | TGTGCCAGCAGTTACTCCTCGACAAACACAGATACGCAGTATTTT | CASSYSSTNTDTQYF
TRBJ1-5 | TRBV6-2/TRBV6-3 | . | . | TGTGCCAGCAGTTCCGGACTGGGAAGCAATCAGCCCCAGCATTTT | CASSSGLGSNQPQHF
TRBJ1-1 | TRBV6-5 | . | . | TGTGCCACCTTCCGGGGGGTCACTGAAGCTTTCTTT | CATFRGVTEAFF
TRBJ1-1 | TRBV19 | . | . | TGTGCCAGTAGTCCGGACTTCGGCACTGAAGCTTTCTTT | CASSPDFGTEAFF
TRBJ2-4 | TRBV28 | . | once | TGTGCCAGCATGGGACTAGCCAAAAACATTCAGTACTTC | CASMGLAKNIQYF
TRBJ1-1 | TRBV7-9 | TRBD1 | . | TGTGCCAGCAGCTTTACAGGGGGAGGTGAAGCTTTCTTT | CASSFTGGGEAFF
TRBJ1-6 | TRBV5-4 | TRBD1 | few | TGTGCCAGCAGCGGCGGGACAGGGGATTCACCCCTCCACTTT | CASSGGTGDSPLHF
TRBJ1-5 | TRBV23-1 | TRBD1 | . | TGCGCCAGCAGTCAATCCCCCCAGGGACAGGGTAGCAATCAGCCCCAGCATTTT | CASSQSPQGQGSNQPQHF
TRBJ1-6 | TRBV11-2 | . | . | TGTGCCAGCAGCCCTAGGGGGACACATAATGGGGATTCACCCCTCCACTTT | CASSPRGTHNGDSPLHF
TRBJ1-3 | TRBV18 | TRBD1 | . | TGTGCCAGCTCACCACTATCGGACAGGAACTCTGGAAACACCATATATTTT | CASSPLSDRNSGNTIYF
TRBJ2-1 | TRBV24-1 | TRBD2 | . | TGTGCCACCAGTGATTCGCGGGGGGGCCTATTCAATGAGCAGTTCTTC | CATSDSRGGLFNEQFF